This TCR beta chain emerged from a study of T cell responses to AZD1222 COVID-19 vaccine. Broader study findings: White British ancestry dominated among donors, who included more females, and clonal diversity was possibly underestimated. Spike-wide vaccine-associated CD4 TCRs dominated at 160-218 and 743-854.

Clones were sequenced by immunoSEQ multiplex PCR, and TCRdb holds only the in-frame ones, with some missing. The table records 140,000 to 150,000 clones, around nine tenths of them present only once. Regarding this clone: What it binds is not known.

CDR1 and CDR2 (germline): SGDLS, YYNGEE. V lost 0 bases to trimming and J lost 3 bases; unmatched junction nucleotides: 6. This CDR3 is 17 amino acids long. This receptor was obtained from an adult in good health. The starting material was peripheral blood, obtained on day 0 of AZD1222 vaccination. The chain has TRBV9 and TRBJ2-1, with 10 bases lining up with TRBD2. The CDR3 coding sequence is TGTGCCAGCAGCGTAGGTTTAGCGGGAGGTGGCTACAATGAGCAGTTCTTC. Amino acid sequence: CASSVGLAGGGYNEQFF.